Listed here are 17 T cell receptor beta chains from one sample, sequenced in a study of blood T cell repertoires in COVID-19. This table comes from immunoSEQ multiplex PCR, and its TCRdb copy is limited to in-frame clones, with some not included. The sample lists 45,000 to 70,000 clones, roughly nine tenths occurring once. Source material: peripheral blood. The receptor set was obtained from a woman older than 75 with COVID-19, enrolled during active disease.

The V and J genes are TRBV7-9 and TRBJ1-6, with unresolved D. The V gene lost 0 bases and the J gene lost 6 bases, with 9 bases spanning the gap. Germline V gene lookup returns CDR1 SEHNR and CDR2 FQNEAQ (reference sequence). The CDR3 covers 15 residues. The chain's CDR3 is CASSLASGSNSPLHF. DNA of the CDR3: TGTGCCAGCAGCTTAGCTTCCGGGAGTAATTCACCCCTCCACTTT.

The chain recombines TRBV2 with TRBJ1-2; 10 bases are a match to TRBD1. Trimming took 2 bases from V and 4 from J; bases not matched to a gene: 1. Germline V gene lookup returns CDR1 SNHLY and CDR2 FYNNEI. CDR3 length: 14 amino acids. Written as DNA, the CDR3 is TGTGCCAGCAGTGAAAGGGACAGGGGCTATGGCTACACCTTC. As protein: CASSERDRGYGYTF. Variable domain in full (rest from reference TRBV2 and TRBJ1-2): EPEVTQTPSHQVTQMGQEVILRCVPISNHLYFYWYRQILGQKVEFLVSFYNNEISEKSEIFDDQFSVERPDGSNFTLKIRSTKLEDSAMYFCASSERDRGYGYTFGSGTRLTVV.

The J gene is TRBJ1-2, the V gene TRBV7-3; a weak D match, TRBD1 (6 bases). Between the trimmed V and J ends, which lost 1 base and 13 bases, there was a span of 16 bases. This CDR3 contains 13 residues. Germline V lookup: CDR1 SGHTA, CDR2 FQGTGA. The CDR3 protein is CASSLMMGTGFTF. In nucleotides, the CDR3 is TGTGCCAGCAGCTTAATGATGGGTACAGGGTTCACCTTC.

This rearrangement joins TRBV5-1 to TRBJ2-1; maybe TRBD1 (6 bases). Germline assignment: CDR1 SGHRS and CDR2 YFSETQ. CDR3 size: 16 residues. Deletions cut 0 bases from V and 0 bases from J, with 10 bases between. The CDR3: CASSLGDTSSYNEQFF. The CDR3 nucleotides are TGCGCCAGCAGCTTGGGGGACACGAGCTCCTACAATGAGCAGTTCTTC.

J is TRBJ2-5 and V is TRBV2; 7 nucleotides agree with TRBD2. Germline assignment: CDR1 SNHLY and CDR2 FYNNEI. This CDR3 spans 12 amino acids. The trim removed 6 bases at V and 5 bases at J, leaving 3 bases unmatched. The CDR3 region is CASSGLVETQYF. The CDR3 DNA follows: TGTGCCAGCAGCGGACTAGTCGAGACCCAGTACTTC.

The rearrangement links TRBV18 to TRBJ1-2; possible D gene TRBD1, 5 bases. Trimming pared 3 bases from V and 4 bases from J, leaving 18 bases between. The CDR3 consists of 16 residues. Germline V lookup: CDR1 KGHSH, CDR2 LQKENI. CDR3 nucleotides: TGTGCCAGCTCACCTCTCGACAGTCCCTCCCGCTATGGCTACACCTTC. Its translation is CASSPLDSPSRYGYTF.

The chain employs TRBV27 and TRBJ2-6; the D gene is possibly TRBD1 (5 bases). The CDR3 contains 16 residues. V lost 3 bases and J 0 bases, leaving 9 bases between the germline ends. Germline CDR1 reads MNHEY; CDR2 reads SMNVEV (reference sequence). The chain's CDR3 is CASSFAGHSGANVLTF. CDR3 DNA sequence: TGTGCCAGCAGTTTCGCCGGACACTCTGGGGCCAACGTCCTGACTTTC.

The chain uses TRBV18 and TRBJ2-1; no clear D gene. Trimming left V 3 bases short and J 6 bases short, with 6 bases between. The germline CDR1 and CDR2 sequences are KGHSH and LQKENI. There are 12 residues in the CDR3. The CDR3 sequence: CASSPLGNEQFF. DNA for the CDR3: TGTGCCAGCTCACCCCTCGGCAATGAGCAGTTCTTC.

The chain is built from TRBV7-2 and TRBJ1-2; TRBD1 is a possible D gene (6 bases). Germline V gene lookup returns CDR1 SGHTA and CDR2 FQGNSA. This CDR3 contains 12 residues. V lost 5 bases to trimming and J lost 8 bases, with 12 bases between them. CDR3 bases: TGTGCCAGCAGCAAGACCGACAGGGGCTACACCTTC. This gives the protein CASSKTDRGYTF.

The rearrangement uses TRBV7-9 and TRBJ2-3; D is unresolved. This CDR3 has 15 amino acids. The germline V gene has CDR1 SEHNR and CDR2 FQNEAQ (reference sequence). With 5 bases removed from V and 2 bases from J, the gap between germline ends came to 14 bases. Written as DNA, the CDR3 is TGTGCCAGCAGCCCCTCGGGTGGCTCCACAGATACGCAGTATTTT. Its translation is CASSPSGGSTDTQYF.

The chain carries TRBV2 and TRBJ1-1; tentatively, D is TRBD1 (5 bases). CDR1 and CDR2 (germline): SNHLY, FYNNEI. The length of the CDR3 is 12 residues. Trimming took off 5 bases at V and 8 bases at J, with 12 bases between the two ends. The CDR3 loop reads CASSLGGGEAFF. CDR3 coding DNA: TGTGCCAGCAGTCTGGGTGGGGGGGAAGCTTTCTTT.

The V and J genes are TRBV30 and TRBJ1-2, with a tentative D call TRBD1 (5 bases). CDR1 GTSNPN and CDR2 SVGIG come from the germline V gene (reference sequence). This CDR3 region has 13 residues. Trimming stripped 2 bases from V and 6 bases from J, with 13 bases between. The CDR3 reads CAWSLLQGHGYTF. The CDR3 DNA reads as TGTGCCTGGAGTCTCCTCCAGGGTCATGGCTACACCTTC.

This clone was counted once. The chain is built from TRBV15 and TRBJ2-1; D might be TRBD2 (7 bases). The CDR3 sequence is 15 residues long. V was pared by 1 base and J by 5 bases, with 12 bases between. CDR1 and CDR2 from the germline V gene are LNHNV and YYDKDF (reference sequence). The CDR3 DNA follows: TGTGCCACCAGCAGAGGGGGGGGCTTGGACAATGAGCAGTTCTTC. Translating it yields CATSRGGGLDNEQFF.

This clone showed up just once. The chain couples TRBV6-2 or TRBV6-3 to TRBJ2-3, with 9 bases that match TRBD2. V was pared by 2 bases and J by 1 base, with 10 bases of the junction left unmatched. Germline CDR1 MNHEY, CDR2 SVGEGT. The CDR3 totals 18 residues. CDR3 in amino acids: CASSYGKKASGGTDTQYF. The DNA for the CDR3 is TGTGCCAGCAGTTACGGGAAGAAGGCTAGCGGGGGCACAGATACGCAGTATTTT.

This chain uses TRBV9 with TRBJ2-3, with 8 bases identical to TRBD1. The CDR3 spans 18 residues. Losses at the gene ends were 0 bases for V and 2 bases for J; bases not matched to a gene: 11. Germline CDR1 and CDR2: SGDLS and YYNGEE. The CDR3 nucleotides read TGTGCCAGCAGCGTAGGCCCGGGACAGGTGTCCTCCACAGATACGCAGTATTTT. Translating gives CASSVGPGQVSSTDTQYF.

The chain recombines TRBV18 with TRBJ2-7; 9 nucleotides agree with TRBD1. CDR3 length: 13 amino acids. Germline V CDR1 and CDR2: KGHSH, LQKENI. After removal of 5 bases from V and 4 bases from J, the junction contained 3 bases not matched to a gene. This chain's CDR3 is CASSSTGGYEQYF. In nucleotides, the CDR3 is TGTGCCAGCTCATCGACAGGGGGGTACGAGCAGTACTTC.

The gene calls are TRBV12-3 or TRBV12-4 and TRBJ2-7; D is perhaps TRBD1 (6 bases). This CDR3 is built from 11 residues. Trimming stripped 6 bases from V and 3 bases from J, with 6 bases between. The chain's CDR3 is CASSRGYEQYF. The CDR3 coding sequence is TGTGCCAGCAGCAGGGGCTACGAGCAGTACTTC.